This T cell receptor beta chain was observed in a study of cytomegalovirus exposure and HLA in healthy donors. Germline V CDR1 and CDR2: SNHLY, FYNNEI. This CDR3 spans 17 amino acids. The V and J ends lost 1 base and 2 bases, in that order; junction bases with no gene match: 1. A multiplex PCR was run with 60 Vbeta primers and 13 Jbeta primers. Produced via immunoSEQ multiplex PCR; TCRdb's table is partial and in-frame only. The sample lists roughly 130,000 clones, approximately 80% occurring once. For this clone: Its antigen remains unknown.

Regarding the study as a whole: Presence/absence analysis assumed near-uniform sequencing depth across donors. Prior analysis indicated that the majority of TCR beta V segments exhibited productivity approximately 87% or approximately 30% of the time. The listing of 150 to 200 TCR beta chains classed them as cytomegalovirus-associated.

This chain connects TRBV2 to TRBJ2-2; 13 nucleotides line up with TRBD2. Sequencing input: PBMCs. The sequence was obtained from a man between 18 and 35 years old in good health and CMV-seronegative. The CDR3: CASSEGTSGGNTGELFF. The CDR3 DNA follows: TGTGCCAGCAGTGAAGGGACTAGCGGGGGCAACACCGGGGAGCTGTTTTTT.